This entry features one T cell receptor (beta chain) sequence. This specimen comes from a study of blood T cell repertoires in COVID-19. V lost 3 bases and J 8 bases, leaving 19 bases between the germline ends. The CDR3 contains 15 residues. The germline gives CDR1 SGHAT, CDR2 FQNNGV. Data came from immunoSEQ multiplex PCR; TCRdb stores just in-frame clones and leaves some out. The data contain 150,000 to 200,000 clones, 65% to 85% of them singletons. This sequence was found in a woman aged 55-69 years who had recovered from COVID-19. Sequencing was performed on PBMCs or T cells enriched from blood (not recorded which). The rearrangement joins TRBV11-2 to TRBJ1-2; TRBD1 is a possible D gene (5 bases). CDR3 coding DNA: TGTGCCAGCAGCTTTACCAGGGAGGGAGGTCGGGGCTACACCTTC. It encodes CASSFTREGGRGYTF.